These 21 T cell receptor beta chains share one sample of origin, sequenced in a study of OX40 agonist ivuxolimab in advanced cancers. Using immunoSEQ multiplex PCR, the repertoire was profiled, and TCRdb retains in-frame clones only, with some absent. The table lists 90,000 to 150,000 clones, over 75% of them singletons. Here the sequenced sample was CD4+ or CD8+ T cells sorted from blood, taken in a trial of the OX40 agonist ivuxolimab. These receptors all stem from an adult with an advanced solid tumor such as melanoma, head and neck, liver or kidney cancer.

The chain uses TRBV28 and TRBJ2-5; no reliable D call. The CDR3 spans 11 residues. CDR1 and CDR2 (germline): MDHEN, SYDVKM. V was clipped by 2 bases and J by 8 bases, with 6 bases between them. DNA of the CDR3: TGTGCCAGCAGTTTAGAAAGAACCCAGTACTTC. This encodes CASSLERTQYF. The complete variable domain, with remaining parts taken from reference TRBV28 and TRBJ2-5, reads DVKVTQSSRYLVKRTGEKVFLECVQDMDHENMFWYRQDPGLGLRLIYFSYDVKMKEKGDIPEGYSVSREKKERFSLILESASTNQTSMYLCASSLERTQYFGPGTRLLVL.

The V gene is TRBV6-1, the J gene TRBJ2-1, with D unclear. CDR1 MNHNS and CDR2 SASEGT come from the germline V gene. The CDR3 has 16 amino acids. The V and J ends lost 0 bases and 1 base respectively, with 10 bases between them. Here the CDR3 reads CASSEALPRSYNEQFF. The CDR3 DNA is TGTGCCAGCAGTGAAGCTCTACCTCGTTCCTACAATGAGCAGTTCTTC.

The rearrangement joins TRBV18 to TRBJ2-4, with 10 bases identical to TRBD1. The germline gives CDR1 KGHSH, CDR2 LQKENI. V lost 4 bases and J lost 5; bases outside the gene matches: 2. The CDR3 runs to 14 residues. The CDR3 DNA follows: TGTGCCAGCTCACGGGACAGGGGTGAAAACATTCAGTACTTC. As protein: CASSRDRGENIQYF.

V usage is TRBV6-5 and J usage is TRBJ2-6; TRBD1 matches 7 bases. V was pared by 8 bases and J by 2 bases, with 3 bases of the junction left unmatched. Germline V gene lookup returns CDR1 MNHEY and CDR2 SVGAGI. The CDR3 loop spans 14 amino acids. The CDR3 coding sequence is TGTGCCAGCCTCCAGGGGGCTGGGGCCAACGTCCTGACTTTC. Its protein product is CASLQGAGANVLTF.

This chain uses TRBV28 with TRBJ1-5; D not certain. Germline CDR1 and CDR2: MDHEN and SYDVKM. The CDR3 is 15 amino acids. The V end was cut by 3 bases, the J end by 2 bases, with 11 bases between. CDR3 in DNA: TGTGCCAGCAGTTTGAACACGATCGGCAATCAGCCCCAGCATTTT. Its translation is CASSLNTIGNQPQHF.

J is TRBJ1-1 and V is TRBV7-2; D gene ambiguous. CDR3 size: 14 residues. V gave up 3 bases and J gave up 1 base, with 9 bases separating them. Germline CDR1 is SGHTA and CDR2 is FQGNSA. The CDR3 region is CASSFAARNTEAFF. The CDR3 nucleotides are TGTGCCAGCAGCTTTGCAGCAAGGAACACTGAAGCTTTCTTT.

J is TRBJ2-3 and V is TRBV5-4, with TRBD1 matching 8 bases. The CDR3 runs 15 residues. Germline V lookup: CDR1 SGHNT, CDR2 YYREEE (reference sequence). V trimming: 5 bases; J trimming: 3 bases; junction bases outside the gene matches: 8. Here the CDR3 reads CASRTRDRITDTQYF. The DNA of the CDR3 is TGTGCCAGCAGAACCCGGGACAGGATTACAGATACGCAGTATTTT.

In its sample, this clone was seen a few times. The chain joins TRBV29-1 to TRBJ1-2; TRBD1 matches at 9 bases. Germline-derived CDR1 and CDR2 are SQVTM and ANQGSEA. The CDR3 spans 15 residues. The J segment lost 6 bases and the V segment lost 0 bases, leaving 8 bases of the junction unmatched. DNA of the CDR3: TGCAGCGTTGAAGATCTTATCGGGACAGGGAATGGCTACACCTTC. Translated, it gives CSVEDLIGTGNGYTF.

The rearrangement links TRBV28 to TRBJ1-5; 10 nucleotides match TRBD1. Germline CDR1 reads MDHEN; CDR2 reads SYDVKM. This CDR3 is 16 amino acids long. The trim removed 5 bases at V and 6 bases at J, leaving 10 bases unmatched. The CDR3 DNA sequence: TGTGCCAGCAGTAGTCCGGGACAGGGGTTGGGTCAGCCCCAGCATTTT. This sequence encodes CASSSPGQGLGQPQHF.

This clone was seen just once. The V call is TRBV2, the J call TRBJ1-2; 7 nucleotides align to TRBD1. This CDR3 comprises 18 residues. Germline V CDR1 and CDR2: SNHLY, FYNNEI. Trimming cost V 0 bases and J 0 bases; bases outside gene matches: 10. CDR3 residues: CASSEAGGTERSNYGYTF. The DNA for the CDR3 is TGTGCCAGCAGTGAAGCGGGGGGGACAGAGCGCTCTAACTATGGCTACACCTTC.

Worth noting for this clone: A read error may account for a junction end that differs from germline. The chain recombines TRBV7-7 with TRBJ2-5, with 14 bases lining up with TRBD2. Germline values: CDR1 SSHAT, CDR2 FNYEAQ (reference sequence). This CDR3 comprises 16 residues. CDR3 loop: CASSAVTSGGAETQYF. As DNA, the CDR3 is TGTGCTAGCAGCGCGGTGACTAGCGGGGGGGCTGAGACCCAGTACTTC.

This chain connects TRBV6-5 to TRBJ2-7, with D uncertain. The germline V gene encodes CDR1 MNHEY and CDR2 SVGAGI. Trimming took off 7 bases at V and 0 bases at J, with 10 bases between the two ends. The CDR3 loop spans 13 amino acids. The CDR3 here is CASTPTVSYEQYF. The CDR3 bases are TGTGCCAGCACCCCAACCGTCTCCTACGAGCAGTACTTC.

Only one count was recorded for this clone. V usage is TRBV15 and J usage is TRBJ2-1; D uncertain. The CDR3 runs to 15 residues. The germline V and J ends were trimmed by 1 base and 12 bases, with 19 bases remaining between them. Germline CDR1 is LNHNV and CDR2 is YYDKDF (reference sequence). As DNA, the CDR3 is TGTGCCACCAGCAGAGGTGGGATTAGCTCGATTGGGCAGTTCTTC. Translated, it gives CATSRGGISSIGQFF. The entire variable domain, with the rest obtained from reference TRBV15 and TRBJ2-1, is as follows: DAMVIQNPRYQVTQFGKPVTLSCSQTLNHNVMYWYQQKSSQAPKLLFHYYDKDFNNEADTPDNFQSRRPNTSFCFLDIRSPGLGDTAMYLCATSRGGISSIGQFFGPGTRLTVL.

The gene calls are TRBV6-1 and TRBJ2-7; D ambiguous. V gave up 6 bases and J gave up 3 bases, with 9 bases separating them. Germline V gene data show CDR1 as MNHNS and CDR2 as SASEGT. The CDR3 is made up of 12 amino acids. The DNA for the CDR3 is TGTGCCAGCAGGTCGGCCAACTACGAGCAGTACTTC. Residues: CASRSANYEQYF.

The chain uses TRBV10-2 and TRBJ2-3, with D uncertain. This CDR3 has 14 residues. Trimming left V 6 bases short and J 1 base short, with 11 bases between. Germline assignment: CDR1 WSHSY and CDR2 SAAADI. The CDR3 spells CASRVRAGTDTQYF. As DNA, the CDR3 is TGCGCCAGCAGGGTAAGGGCCGGCACAGATACGCAGTATTTT.

This clone was seen only once. CDR3 sequence: CASSQDLRTANSPLHF. DNA of the CDR3: TGTGCCAGCAGCCAAGATCTAAGGACGGCTAATTCACCCCTCCACTTT. The chain employs TRBV4-2 and TRBJ1-6; D gene unclear. The germline V gene has CDR1 LGHNA and CDR2 YNFKEQ. V dropped 0 bases and J dropped 6 bases, with 12 bases sitting between them. CDR3 length: 16 amino acids.

CDR3 protein: CASSQGRARGRGTGNTIYF. As DNA, the CDR3 is TGCGCCAGCAGCCAAGGACGAGCGCGGGGCAGGGGGACTGGAAACACCATATATTTT. The chain carries TRBV4-1 and TRBJ1-3; TRBD1 matches at 7 bases. CDR3 length: 19 amino acids. Per the germline V gene, CDR1 is MGHRA and CDR2 is YSYEKL. V shed 1 base, J shed 2 bases, and the junction held 14 bases outside the gene matches.

The V call is TRBV7-2, the J call TRBJ1-2; perhaps TRBD1 as D (5 bases). Germline V gives CDR1 SGHTA, CDR2 FQGNSA. V dropped 3 bases and J dropped 11 bases, with 19 bases sitting between them. There are 14 residues in the CDR3. CDR3 protein: CASSFSGTAGGYTF. CDR3 nucleotide sequence: TGTGCCAGCAGCTTCTCCGGGACGGCTGGAGGATACACCTTC.

This chain connects TRBV7-2 to TRBJ2-7; TRBD1 is a possible D gene (6 bases). Deletions cut 6 bases from V and 9 bases from J, with 12 bases between. CDR1 SGHTA and CDR2 FQGNSA come from the germline V gene. The CDR3 has 11 residues. CDR3 DNA sequence: TGTGCCAGCAGAGGGGACATCGTGCAGTACTTC. Translated: CASRGDIVQYF.

The chain has TRBV9 and TRBJ1-4; D possibly corresponds to TRBD1 (5 bases). The V and J ends lost 0 bases and 4 bases respectively, with 10 bases between them. The germline V gene encodes CDR1 SGDLS and CDR2 YYNGEE. The CDR3 runs to 15 residues. DNA of the CDR3: TGTGCCAGCAGCGTAGCTGGGGGATTTAATGAAAAACTGTTTTTT. Amino acid sequence: CASSVAGGFNEKLFF.

The chain uses TRBV7-2 and TRBJ1-5, with 7 bases that match TRBD1. Losses at the gene ends were 2 bases for V and 1 base for J; bases not matched to a gene: 5. This CDR3 contains 16 residues. Per germline, CDR1 SGHTA and CDR2 FQGNSA. This CDR3 is CASSLQTGTSNQPQHF. DNA for the CDR3: TGTGCCAGCAGCTTACAGACAGGGACCAGCAATCAGCCCCAGCATTTT.